Shown below are 7 T cell receptor beta chains from a single sample sequenced in a study of vaccination effects on CD4 cells after COVID-19. Assay: immunoSEQ multiplex PCR; the TCRdb copy retains only in-frame clones and omits some. The sample contains about 22,000 clones, 75% to 85% of which appear only once. CD4+ T cells specific for antigen were expanded with viral peptide pools by the ViraFEST assay before sequencing. Cultured cells yielded isolated CD4+ T cells after less than 11 days. Between March and December 2020, the person had a SARS-CoV-2 infection that PCR confirmed. No cognate antigen is known for these TCRs. The sample was CD4+ T cells from PBMCs cultured with a peptide pool, taken before COVID-19 vaccination. The receptors were sampled from a human donor who had a prior SARS-CoV-2 infection.

V is TRBV6-1 and J is TRBJ1-5, with D unresolved. CDR1 is MNHNS, CDR2 SASEGT, per germline. There are 11 residues in the CDR3. V dropped 8 bases and J dropped 9 bases, with 11 bases sitting between them. DNA for the CDR3: TGTGCCAGCGGCGCCTCGTGGCCCCAGCATTTT. Its translation: CASGASWPQHF.

The J gene is TRBJ1-5, the V gene TRBV11-2; no reliable D call. Trimming removed 1 base at V and 5 bases at J, with 6 bases between. CDR1 and CDR2 (germline): SGHAT, FQNNGV. There are 13 residues in the CDR3. Here the CDR3 DNA reads TGTGCCAGCAGCTTAGTTCAAGATCAGCCCCAGCATTTT. Its translation: CASSLVQDQPQHF. The full variable domain, its missing parts supplied by reference TRBV11-2 and TRBJ1-5, is EAGVAQSPRYKIIEKRQSVAFWCNPISGHATLYWYQQILGQGPKLLIQFQNNGVVDDSQLPKDRFSAERLKGVDSTLKIQPAKLEDSAVYLCASSLVQDQPQHFGDGTRLSIL.

This clone was found a few times. The chain carries TRBV19 and TRBJ2-5, with D possibly being TRBD2 (5 bases). The CDR3 runs to 14 residues. Trimming left V 3 bases short and J 5 bases short, with 13 bases between. Germline loops: CDR1 LNHDA, CDR2 SQIVND (reference sequence). CDR3 amino acids: CASSMSSVAETQYF. Written as DNA, the CDR3 is TGTGCCAGTAGTATGTCAAGTGTAGCGGAGACCCAGTACTTC.

This clone was recorded a few times. The chain carries TRBV2 and TRBJ1-4, with D perhaps TRBD1 (5 bases). V was clipped by 3 bases and J by 4 bases, with 12 bases between them. There are 15 residues in the CDR3. CDR1 is SNHLY, CDR2 FYNNEI, per germline. The CDR3 protein is CASSDRVRGNEKLFF. CDR3 DNA sequence: TGTGCCAGCAGTGACAGGGTTAGGGGTAATGAAAAACTGTTTTTT.

This rearrangement joins TRBV16 to TRBJ2-6; D gene uncertain. Germline V gives CDR1 KGHSY, CDR2 FQNENV. V was clipped by 0 bases and J by 0 bases, with 3 bases between them. The CDR3 contains 15 residues. The CDR3 is CASSQSSSGANVLTF. DNA for the CDR3: TGTGCCAGCAGCCAATCGAGCTCTGGGGCCAACGTCCTGACTTTC. The full variable domain, in which reference TRBV16 and TRBJ2-6 provide the parts outside the CDR3, is GEEVAQTPKHLVRGEGQKAKLYCAPIKGHSYVFWYQQVLKNEFKFLISFQNENVFDETGMPKERFSAKCLPNSPCSLEIQATKLEDSAVYFCASSQSSSGANVLTFGAGSRLTVL.

The chain has TRBV19 and TRBJ1-6; D perhaps matches TRBD1 (5 bases). This CDR3 is built from 13 residues. The germline V gene encodes CDR1 LNHDA and CDR2 SQIVND (reference sequence). V lost 2 bases, J lost 11 bases, and 10 bases lay in between. The CDR3 coding sequence is TGTGCCAGTAGTATACTAGGGGTTCCACCCCTCCACTTT. Translated, it gives CASSILGVPPLHF.

This chain joins TRBV11-3 and TRBJ2-3, with 8 bases identical to TRBD1. CDR1 SGHNT and CDR2 YENEEA come from the germline V gene. The V and J ends lost 5 bases and 3 bases, in that order; junction bases with no gene match: 7. The CDR3 is made up of 15 amino acids. Written as DNA, the CDR3 is TGTGCCAGCAGCCCAGGACAGGGTCTTACAGATACGCAGTATTTT. Protein sequence: CASSPGQGLTDTQYF.